Described below is a single TCR beta chain sequence and its context. The target of this receptor is not known. No qualities accompany the bases; no much larger clone lies one base away. Reading from cysteine to phenylalanine, the CDR3 counts 14 amino acids. CDR3 DNA is the only sequence kept; it has 42 bases, read in frame from the first base. CDR1 and CDR2 are read off the germline V gene as SGHRS and YFSETQ. V loses 4 bases of germline sequence and J loses 2 bases, and the interval between the two ends is 12 bases. These data originate in a study of blood T cell repertoires in COVID-19 (dated by TCRdb to between 2020 and 2021). For context, the study as a whole: Samples from collaborators originated in the United States, Italy and Spain and spanned both the acute and convalescent phases of COVID-19. The material from the prospective study consisted of cDNA or gDNA derived from T cells, B-cell-depleted T cells, or PBMCs. Deeply sampled blood TCRbeta repertoires from subjects exposed to, actively infected with, or recovered from COVID-19 were included in the dataset. A freely available public database, intended as a resource for researchers studying the immune response to SARS-CoV-2, is where the repertoires were released. Samples were obtained from the ongoing ImmuneRACE study (first 160 participants) and from 1,254 subjects provided by 6 global collaborators. Sample metadata almost always included a de-identified subject ID, COVID-19 status, age in years and sex. Where available, HLA class I and class II types were taken from metadata supplied by the sample provider and were not determined by assay-based typing. Study-wide conclusions, independent of this receptor: How much clinical and demographic metadata was included differed by source and by participant, and the metadata was provided uncurated.

TCRbeta CDR3 regions were amplified from genomic DNA using the immunoSEQ Assay, a bias-controlled multiplex PCR. The published analysis was carried out like this. Nucleated cell counts per sample were estimated from amplification of reference gene primers within the assay. To quantify the absolute abundance of each unique TCRbeta CDR3 rearrangement, sequence reads were collapsed and filtered. Productive Simpson clonality was computed per sample as the square root of Simpson's diversity index over productive rearrangements. TCRdb took this table from immuneACCESS and kept in-frame rearrangements with V and J called. Such tables lack part of the clones; where checked against another copy, unresolved V genes explain under half of the gap, and the rest is unexplained. V, J and clone size are taken as reported in that table, and D and trimming were inferred from the DNA itself. Here the sample has fewer than 500,000 clones; roughly 87% occur a single time. The ten largest clones add up to about 2.1% of the sample.

Participants in the prospective study were enrolled through a virtual design, were aged roughly 18 to 100 years, and lived in approximately 25 United States geographic areas. Cohort assignment in the prospective study relied on participant-reported clinical history from a screening survey and a study questionnaire. Each participant in the prospective study had whole blood, serum and a nasopharyngeal or oropharyngeal swab collected by mobile phlebotomists. Prospective study participants could optionally give additional blood draws and questionnaires over an approximately two-month period. Prospective study blood samples were shipped either frozen or at room temperature before DNA extraction.

The receptor was derived from a woman aged 18 to 35 with acute COVID-19. The specimen sequenced was PBMCs or T cells enriched from blood (not recorded which). The sequence joins TRBV5-1 to TRBJ1-2, with a weak D call of TRBD1 (5 bases match). The bases read TGCGCCAGCAGCGTCAGGGAATTGAACTATGGCTACACCTTC. This yields the protein CASSVRELNYGYTF.